These 26 T cell receptor beta chains were sequenced from one sample in a study of blood T cell repertoires in COVID-19. Only in-frame clones appear in the TCRdb table, and some are missing; sequencing was by immunoSEQ multiplex PCR. The table shows roughly 200,000 clones, with roughly 85% occurring only once. Specimen: PBMCs or T cells enriched from blood (not recorded which). The receptors were gathered from a man aged 35 to 55 who had recovered from COVID-19.

The J gene is TRBJ2-1, the V gene TRBV5-1; a possible D gene is TRBD1 (5 bases). CDR3 length equals 15 residues. V was pared by 3 bases and J by 0 bases, with 10 bases between. The germline V gene encodes CDR1 SGHRS and CDR2 YFSETQ. CDR3 sequence reads: CASSYRPSSYNEQFF. The CDR3 region has the DNA TGCGCCAGCAGCTACAGGCCTAGCTCCTACAATGAGCAGTTCTTC.

This clone was detected only once. The gene calls are TRBV27 and TRBJ2-1, with D tentatively TRBD1 (6 bases). The CDR3 extends over 15 amino acids. Deletions cut 2 bases from V and 7 bases from J, with 15 bases between. Per germline, CDR1 MNHEY and CDR2 SMNVEV (reference sequence). The DNA for the CDR3 is TGTGCCAGCAGTTTAGGCAGGGGATCTCGGAATGAGCAGTTCTTC. This sequence encodes CASSLGRGSRNEQFF.

The chain has TRBV5-3 and TRBJ1-2; D is unclear. TRBV5-3 is known as an ORF, though its function is uncertain. Trimming took off 4 bases at V and 4 bases at J, with 14 bases between the two ends. The CDR3 is 14 residues long. The CDR3 protein is CARSTRRFSYGYTF. DNA of the CDR3: TGTGCCAGAAGCACTAGGAGGTTCAGCTATGGCTACACCTTC.

The V and J genes are TRBV29-1 and TRBJ1-2, with a possible D match to TRBD1 (6 bases). Trimming removed 1 base at V and 8 bases at J, with 14 bases between. The CDR3 length is 13 residues. From germline, CDR1 is SQVTM and CDR2 ANQGSEA. The CDR3 region is CSVEVTRGSGYTF. CDR3 coding DNA: TGCAGCGTTGAAGTTACCAGGGGTAGCGGCTACACCTTC.

This sequence joins TRBV30 and TRBJ1-3; 7 positions match TRBD1. V lost 2 bases, J lost 4 bases, and 11 bases stayed unmatched. The CDR3 extends over 16 amino acids. The germline V gene has CDR1 GTSNPN and CDR2 SVGIG (reference sequence). Written as DNA, the CDR3 is TGTGCCTGGAGTCTCTACAGGGGATCGAGAGGAAACACCATATATTTT. This codes for CAWSLYRGSRGNTIYF.

The gene calls are TRBV10-1 and TRBJ1-1, with 7 bases fitting TRBD1. CDR3 length equals 15 residues. The germline V gene has CDR1 WNHNN and CDR2 SYGVQD (reference sequence). With 6 bases clipped from V and 3 bases from J, the junction kept 10 bases outside the gene matches. The CDR3 reads CASRGDTGEDTEAFF. In DNA form, the CDR3 reads TGCGCCAGCAGAGGCGATACAGGGGAGGACACTGAAGCTTTCTTT.

The V gene is TRBV28, the J gene TRBJ1-5, with 9 bases aligning to TRBD1. Germline CDR1 and CDR2: MDHEN and SYDVKM. V was clipped by 1 base and J by 5 bases; unmatched bases: 12. The CDR3 has 18 amino acids. CDR3 sequence (DNA): TGTGCCAGCAGTTTATTCCGTGGGTGGGACAGGGAGGATCAGCCCCAGCATTTT. This sequence encodes CASSLFRGWDREDQPQHF.

The CDR3 protein is CASSPPGSSTEAFF. The DNA of the CDR3 is TGTGCCAGCAGCCCACCCGGGAGTTCCACTGAAGCTTTCTTT. The chain links TRBV5-8 to TRBJ1-1; no reliable D call. Germline lookup yields CDR1 SGHTS and CDR2 YDEGEE. V lost 4 bases, J lost 4 bases, and 14 bases lay in between. This CDR3 has 14 amino acids.

The genes are TRBV12-3 or TRBV12-4 and TRBJ1-6; D may be TRBD1 (5 bases). Trimming shortened V by 7 bases and J by 10 bases, and 14 bases separated the two germline ends. This CDR3 has 13 amino acids. The DNA of the CDR3 is TGTGCCAGCACCAGGGAAAGTTTCTCACCCCTCCACTTT. It translates to CASTRESFSPLHF.

The rearrangement uses TRBV2 and TRBJ2-1; TRBD2 might be the D (5 bases). V was shortened by 7 bases and J by 8 bases, with 9 bases between the two germline ends. Germline values: CDR1 SNHLY, CDR2 FYNNEI. CDR3 length: 11 amino acids. CDR3 sequence: CASNRGHEQFF. CDR3 DNA: TGTGCCAGCAACCGAGGGCATGAGCAGTTCTTC.

The V gene is TRBV7-8, the J gene TRBJ2-6; 7 bases match TRBD1. Trimming removed 1 base from V and 4 bases from J; junction bases left unmatched: 7. Germline loops: CDR1 SGHVS, CDR2 FQNEAQ. This CDR3 is built from 17 residues. Here the CDR3 DNA reads TGTGCCAGCAGCTTAGGAGGGGGCGCGGGCGGGGCCAACGTCCTGACTTTC. Its translation: CASSLGGGAGGANVLTF.

This clone is medium-sized within its sample. V is TRBV6-1 and J is TRBJ2-7, with D maybe TRBD1 (6 bases). Germline CDR1 and CDR2: MNHNS and SASEGT. Trimming stripped 0 bases from V and 0 bases from J, with 6 bases between. There are 14 residues in the CDR3. CDR3 sequence (DNA): TGTGCCAGCAGTGAAGCGGACAGCTCCTACGAGCAGTACTTC. Protein: CASSEADSSYEQYF.

This chain connects TRBV4-1 to TRBJ1-2; 7 bases line up with TRBD1. Germline values: CDR1 MGHRA, CDR2 YSYEKL. The CDR3 contains 15 residues. V dropped 2 bases and J dropped 6; count of bases not matched to a gene: 9. The CDR3 DNA reads TGCGCCAGCAGCCAAAGTTGGGACAGAGAAAATGGCTACACCTTC. It encodes CASSQSWDRENGYTF.

The rearrangement joins TRBV5-4 to TRBJ2-1; 7 bases line up with TRBD2. The junction had 11 bases not matched to a gene; V was cut back by 0 bases and J by 8 bases. The CDR3 extends over 16 amino acids. CDR1 is SGHNT, CDR2 YYREEE, per germline (reference sequence). CDR3 amino acids: CASSLAGLAGGDEQFF. The CDR3 nucleotides read TGTGCCAGCAGCTTGGCCGGTTTAGCGGGTGGGGATGAGCAGTTCTTC.

The count of this clone is one. This chain uses TRBV5-6 with TRBJ2-7, with D perhaps matching TRBD1 (6 bases). V was shortened by 4 bases and J by 6 bases, with 14 bases between the two germline ends. Germline V CDR1 and CDR2: SGHDT, YYEEEE. The CDR3 is 13 residues long. This CDR3 reads CASSPNRVLEQYF. The CDR3 DNA sequence: TGTGCCAGCAGCCCAAACAGGGTACTCGAGCAGTACTTC.

This chain uses TRBV19 with TRBJ2-3; 7 positions agree with TRBD1. Looked up from germline, CDR1 is LNHDA and CDR2 is SQIVND (reference sequence). This CDR3 spans 14 amino acids. The V gene end was trimmed by 3 bases and the J gene end by 4 bases; junction bases not matched to a gene: 4. CDR3 loop: CASSIFTGADTQYF. The CDR3 DNA sequence: TGTGCCAGTAGTATTTTTACAGGGGCAGATACGCAGTATTTT.

Regarding this clone: Other DNA sequences within the sample encode an identical CDR3. The CDR3: CASSLVLASVPYEQYF. CDR3 in DNA: TGTGCCAGCAGCTTAGTCCTAGCTTCGGTACCCTACGAGCAGTACTTC. This chain joins TRBV11-2 and TRBJ2-7; possible D gene TRBD2, 5 bases. The germline CDR1 and CDR2 sequences are SGHAT and FQNNGV. The CDR3 loop spans 16 amino acids. V was clipped by 1 base and J by 2 bases, with 15 bases between them.

The V gene is TRBV5-4, the J gene TRBJ2-7, with a possible D match to TRBD2 (5 bases). V lost 3 bases and J lost 2, with 12 bases in between. The V gene's germline CDR1 is SGHNT and CDR2 YYREEE (reference sequence). This CDR3 comprises 14 residues. The CDR3 sequence is CASSSGGVPYEQYF. Here the CDR3 DNA reads TGTGCCAGCAGCTCTGGAGGTGTACCCTACGAGCAGTACTTC.

The chain uses TRBV29-1 and TRBJ1-2, with D hard to call. Germline CDR1 SQVTM, CDR2 ANQGSEA. This CDR3 spans 16 amino acids. Trimming removed 0 bases from V and 0 bases from J, with 14 bases in between. In nucleotides, the CDR3 is TGCAGCGTTGAAGATGTGGGAGGTAGGACTAACTATGGCTACACCTTC. Translated: CSVEDVGGRTNYGYTF.

The J gene is TRBJ1-5, the V gene TRBV7-2; 10 bases line up with TRBD1. Looked up from germline, CDR1 is SGHTA and CDR2 is FQGNSA. Trimming removed 6 bases from V and 2 bases from J; junction bases left unmatched: 4. The CDR3 has 15 amino acids. The CDR3 DNA is TGTGCCAGCAGTTCCGGGACAGGGGGCAATCAGCCCCAGCATTTT. Protein sequence: CASSSGTGGNQPQHF. The full variable domain, its missing parts supplied by reference TRBV7-2 and TRBJ1-5, is GAGVSQSPSNKVTEKGKDVELRCDPISGHTALYWYRQSLGQGLEFLIYFQGNSAPDKSGLPSDRFSAERTGGSVSTLTIQRTQQEDSAVYLCASSSGTGGNQPQHFGDGTRLSIL.

This chain's CDR3 is CASTPGTGTDYGYTF. CDR3 in DNA: TGTGCCAGCACCCCGGGGACAGGGACCGACTATGGCTACACCTTC. This chain joins TRBV7-2 and TRBJ1-2; 9 positions match TRBD1. V gave up 7 bases and J gave up 3 bases; unmatched junction bases: 9. Germline CDR1 reads SGHTA; CDR2 reads FQGNSA. The CDR3 runs 15 residues.

In its sample, this clone was seen once. The chain employs TRBV5-1 and TRBJ2-3; D possibly corresponds to TRBD2 (7 bases). V shed 4 bases and J shed 1 base, with 13 bases lying between them. Germline V lookup: CDR1 SGHRS, CDR2 YFSETQ. The length of the CDR3 is 15 residues. CDR3 amino acids: CASSPRGARTDTQYF. CDR3 bases: TGCGCCAGCAGCCCCCGGGGGGCCCGCACAGATACGCAGTATTTT. The complete variable domain, with remaining parts taken from reference TRBV5-1 and TRBJ2-3, reads KAGVTQTPRYLIKTRGQQVTLSCSPISGHRSVSWYQQTPGQGLQFLFEYFSETQRNKGNFPGRFSGRQFSNSRSEMNVSTLELGDSALYLCASSPRGARTDTQYFGPGTRLTVL.

The chain recombines TRBV14 with TRBJ1-1; the D is unclear. The length of the CDR3 is 15 residues. Trimming took 0 bases from V and 3 from J, leaving 11 bases between them. CDR1 and CDR2 (germline): SGHDN, FVKESK. The CDR3 here is CASSQEFGRYTEAFF. CDR3 DNA: TGTGCCAGCAGCCAAGAATTCGGGAGATACACTGAAGCTTTCTTT.

The chain links TRBV11-2 to TRBJ1-2; 10 bases line up with TRBD1. From germline, CDR1 is SGHAT and CDR2 FQNNGV. V gave up 0 bases and J gave up 7 bases; unmatched junction bases: 5. This CDR3 has 15 residues. The CDR3 DNA sequence: TGTGCCAGCAGCTTAGATCCCCGACAGGGGGCTGGCTACACCTTC. Encoded protein: CASSLDPRQGAGYTF.

Only one count was recorded for this clone. The V gene is TRBV5-1, the J gene TRBJ2-2; D is uncertain. The CDR3 length is 15 residues. The germline V and J ends were trimmed by 3 bases and 5 bases, with 14 bases remaining between them. Looked up from germline, CDR1 is SGHRS and CDR2 is YFSETQ. In DNA, the CDR3 is TGCGCCAGCAGCTCGAGCCCCACCCAAACCGGGGAGCTGTTTTTT. Translated, it gives CASSSSPTQTGELFF.

This clone turned up a few times. V usage is TRBV19 and J usage is TRBJ1-2; 7 bases are shared with TRBD1. Germline loops: CDR1 LNHDA, CDR2 SQIVND (reference sequence). The CDR3 extends over 15 amino acids. V gave up 1 base and J gave up 7 bases; unmatched junction bases: 9. The CDR3: CASSIVNRGFGGYTF. CDR3 nucleotides: TGTGCCAGTAGTATAGTAAACAGGGGATTTGGTGGCTACACCTTC.